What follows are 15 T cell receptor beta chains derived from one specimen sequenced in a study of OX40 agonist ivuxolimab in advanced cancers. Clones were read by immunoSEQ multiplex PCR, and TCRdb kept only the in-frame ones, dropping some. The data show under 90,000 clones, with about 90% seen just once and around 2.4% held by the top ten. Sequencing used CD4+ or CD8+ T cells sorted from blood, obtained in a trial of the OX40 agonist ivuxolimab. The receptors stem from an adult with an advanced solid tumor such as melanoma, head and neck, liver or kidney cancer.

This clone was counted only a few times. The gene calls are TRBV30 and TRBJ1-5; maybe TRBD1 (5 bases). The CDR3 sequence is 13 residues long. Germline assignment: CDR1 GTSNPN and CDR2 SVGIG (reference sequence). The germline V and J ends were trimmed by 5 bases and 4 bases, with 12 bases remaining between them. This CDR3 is CAWGQGTNQPQHF. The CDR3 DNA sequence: TGTGCCTGGGGTCAGGGTACTAATCAGCCCCAGCATTTT.

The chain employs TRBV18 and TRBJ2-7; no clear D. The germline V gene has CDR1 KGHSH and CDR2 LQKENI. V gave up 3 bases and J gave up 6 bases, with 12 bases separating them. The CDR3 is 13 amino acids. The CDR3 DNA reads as TGTGCCAGCTCACCGGGCGGTTTGGCCGAGCAGTACTTC. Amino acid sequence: CASSPGGLAEQYF.

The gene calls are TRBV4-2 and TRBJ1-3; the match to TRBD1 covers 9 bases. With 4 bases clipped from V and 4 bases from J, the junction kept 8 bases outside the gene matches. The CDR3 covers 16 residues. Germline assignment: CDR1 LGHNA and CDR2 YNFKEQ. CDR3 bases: TGTGCCAGCAGCCCCCAGCGGACAGGGGCAGGAAACACCATATATTTT. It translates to CASSPQRTGAGNTIYF.

CDR3 residues: CASSAAGGGTDTQYF. The CDR3 nucleotides are TGTGCCAGCAGCGCGGCGGGAGGCGGCACAGATACGCAGTATTTT. The V call is TRBV9, the J call TRBJ2-3, with TRBD2 identical over 8 bases. The CDR3 contains 15 residues. J lost 1 base, V lost 3 bases, and 4 bases had no gene match. Germline loops: CDR1 SGDLS, CDR2 YYNGEE.

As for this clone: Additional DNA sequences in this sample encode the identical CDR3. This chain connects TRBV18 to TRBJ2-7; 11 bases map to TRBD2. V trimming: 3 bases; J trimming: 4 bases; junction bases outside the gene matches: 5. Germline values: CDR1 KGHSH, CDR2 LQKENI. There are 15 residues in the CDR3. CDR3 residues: CASSPGTSGAYEQYF. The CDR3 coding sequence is TGTGCCAGCTCACCCGGGACTAGCGGAGCGTACGAGCAGTACTTC.

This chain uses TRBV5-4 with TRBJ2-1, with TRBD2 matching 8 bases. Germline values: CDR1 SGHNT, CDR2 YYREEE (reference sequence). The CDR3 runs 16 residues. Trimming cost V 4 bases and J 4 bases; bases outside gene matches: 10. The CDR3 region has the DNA TGTGCCAGCAGCCCCGGGGGCCGGGGGGGGTACAATGAGCAGTTCTTC. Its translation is CASSPGGRGGYNEQFF.

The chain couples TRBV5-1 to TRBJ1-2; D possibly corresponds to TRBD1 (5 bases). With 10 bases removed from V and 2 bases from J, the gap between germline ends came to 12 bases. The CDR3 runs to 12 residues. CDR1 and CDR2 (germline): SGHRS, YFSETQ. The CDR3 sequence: CASWDGNYGYTF. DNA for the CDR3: TGCGCCTCCTGGGACGGAAACTATGGCTACACCTTC.

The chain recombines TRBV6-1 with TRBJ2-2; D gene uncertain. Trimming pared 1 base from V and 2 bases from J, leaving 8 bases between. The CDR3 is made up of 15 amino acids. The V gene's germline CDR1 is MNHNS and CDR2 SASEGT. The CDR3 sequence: CASSEVGINTGELFF. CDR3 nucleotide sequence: TGTGCCAGCAGTGAAGTGGGGATTAACACCGGGGAGCTGTTTTTT.

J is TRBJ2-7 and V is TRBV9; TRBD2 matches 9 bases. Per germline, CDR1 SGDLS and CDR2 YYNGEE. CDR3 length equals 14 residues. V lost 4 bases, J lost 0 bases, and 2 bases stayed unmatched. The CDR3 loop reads CASSSSGSSYEQYF. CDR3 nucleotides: TGTGCCAGCAGCAGTAGCGGGAGCTCCTACGAGCAGTACTTC.

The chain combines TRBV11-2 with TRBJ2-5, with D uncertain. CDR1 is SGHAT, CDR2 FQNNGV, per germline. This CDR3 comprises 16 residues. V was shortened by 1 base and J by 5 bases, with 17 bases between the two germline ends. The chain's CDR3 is CASSLVHWTRTETQYF. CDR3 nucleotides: TGTGCCAGCAGCTTAGTCCACTGGACCCGGACGGAGACCCAGTACTTC.

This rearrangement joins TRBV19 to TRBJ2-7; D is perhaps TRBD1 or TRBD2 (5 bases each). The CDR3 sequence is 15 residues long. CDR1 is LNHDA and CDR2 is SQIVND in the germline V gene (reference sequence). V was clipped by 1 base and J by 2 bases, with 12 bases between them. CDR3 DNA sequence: TGTGCCAGTAGTATAGGAGGGGCTGACCCCTACGAGCAGTACTTC. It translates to CASSIGGADPYEQYF.

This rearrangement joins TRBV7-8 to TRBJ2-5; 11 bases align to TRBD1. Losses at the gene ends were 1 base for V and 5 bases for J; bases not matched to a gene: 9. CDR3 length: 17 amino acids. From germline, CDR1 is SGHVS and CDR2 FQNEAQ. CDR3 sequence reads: CASSLVGQGAFGETQYF. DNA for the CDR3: TGTGCCAGCAGCTTAGTCGGACAGGGGGCTTTCGGGGAGACCCAGTACTTC.

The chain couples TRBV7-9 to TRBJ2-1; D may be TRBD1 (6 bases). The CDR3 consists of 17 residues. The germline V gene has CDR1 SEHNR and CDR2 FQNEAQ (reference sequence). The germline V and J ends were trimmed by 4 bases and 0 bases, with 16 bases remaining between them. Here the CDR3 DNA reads TGTGCCAGCAGCTCCACTTCAGCGGACAGCTCCTACAATGAGCAGTTCTTC. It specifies CASSSTSADSSYNEQFF.

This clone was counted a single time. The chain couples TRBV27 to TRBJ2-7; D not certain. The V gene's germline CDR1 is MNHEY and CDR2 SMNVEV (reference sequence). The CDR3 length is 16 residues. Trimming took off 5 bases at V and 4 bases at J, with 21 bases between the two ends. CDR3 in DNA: TGTGCCAGCAGTCTTACTGGTCAGAGAATAGGTTACGAGCAGTACTTC. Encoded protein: CASSLTGQRIGYEQYF.

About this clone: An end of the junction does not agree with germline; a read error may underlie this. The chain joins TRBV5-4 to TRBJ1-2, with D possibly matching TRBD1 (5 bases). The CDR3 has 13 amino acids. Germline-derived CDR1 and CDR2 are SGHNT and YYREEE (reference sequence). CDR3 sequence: CVSSLGTSYGYTF. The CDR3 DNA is TGTGTCAGCAGCTTAGGGACGAGCTATGGCTACACCTTC.